The rows below give T cell receptor beta chains drawn from one sample of a study of blood T cell repertoires in COVID-19. Method: immunoSEQ multiplex PCR; TCRdb's copy keeps in-frame clones and lacks some. The table has roughly 300,000 clones, about 89% seen once. The sample consisted of peripheral blood. These receptors came from a woman in her fifties or sixties who had recovered from COVID-19. Both conserved end residues are part of each CDR3. The D gene is left open where the match is weak. Not all rows give a size; the values are once, few, many and, for expanded clones, a class.

D: -; size: -; V: TRBV2; J: TRBJ2-7; CDR3: CASSLDSAYEQYF; DNA: TGTGCCAGCAGCCTGGACAGTGCCTACGAGCAGTACTTC
D: -; size: -; V: TRBV6-5; J: TRBJ2-5; CDR3: CASRPTSRRETQYF; DNA: TGTGCCAGCAGACCTACTAGTCGTCGAGAGACCCAGTACTTC
D: -; size: -; V: TRBV6-5; J: TRBJ2-1; CDR3: CASSSAGGRYNEQFF; DNA: TGTGCCAGCAGCTCCGCCGGGGGGCGATACAATGAGCAGTTCTTC
D: -; size: -; V: TRBV10-1; J: TRBJ1-2; CDR3: CASSATGTYGYTF; DNA: TGCGCCAGCAGTGCAACAGGGACATATGGCTACACCTTC
D: -; size: -; V: TRBV18; J: TRBJ2-1; CDR3: CASSKKTSLDNEQFF; DNA: TGTGCCAGCTCAAAGAAGACTAGTTTGGACAATGAGCAGTTCTTC
D: TRBD2; size: -; V: TRBV6-5; J: TRBJ2-1; CDR3: CARNFGTSVYNEQFF; DNA: TGTGCCAGAAATTTCGGGACTAGCGTATACAATGAGCAGTTCTTC
D: TRBD2; size: -; V: TRBV18; J: TRBJ2-1; CDR3: CASSPSSGYNEQFF; DNA: TGTGCCAGCTCACCGTCTAGCGGCTACAATGAGCAGTTCTTC
D: TRBD2; size: -; V: TRBV5-1; J: TRBJ2-3; CDR3: CASYASGGSDTQYF; DNA: TGCGCCAGCTACGCCTCGGGAGGATCAGATACGCAGTATTTT
D: TRBD1; size: -; V: TRBV5-1; J: TRBJ1-6; CDR3: CASSSRDRGSPLHF; DNA: TGCGCCAGCAGCTCCCGGGACAGGGGGTCACCCCTCCACTTT
D: -; size: few; V: TRBV13; J: TRBJ2-7; CDR3: CASSASGGRAGAEQYF; DNA: TGTGCCAGCAGCGCTTCAGGGGGGCGGGCCGGGGCCGAGCAGTACTTC
D: -; size: -; V: TRBV5-6; J: TRBJ2-5; CDR3: CASSLWPQETQYF; DNA: TGTGCCAGCAGCTTGTGGCCCCAAGAGACCCAGTACTTC
D: -; size: -; V: TRBV27; J: TRBJ2-1; CDR3: CASSFNGGANEQFF; DNA: TGTGCCAGCAGTTTTAACGGGGGTGCCAATGAGCAGTTCTTC